The clone carrying this T cell receptor (beta chain) has at least ten counts. Antigen unknown. This entry belongs to a study of neurological immune-mediated disorders. General study findings and limits: In HTLV-1-associated myelopathy, TCR clonal expansion was greatest, and in multiple sclerosis it was least, below healthy controls.

Trimming took 1 base from V and 8 from J, leaving 8 bases between them. The CDR3 sequence is 12 residues long. The authors made cDNA by 5'RACE with 10-nucleotide random UMIs. Whenever a sequencing run was performed, it yielded over 170 million TCR-beta sequences from 15-18 subjects. TCRdb re-derived calls from the 5' RACE reads in MiXCR, one entry per CDR3 protein. The sample records roughly 80,000 distinct CDR3 sequences, roughly 17% being singletons. The sequencing input was PBMCs. The TCR was taken from a woman in her thirties or forties in good health. The rearrangement joins TRBV12-3 or TRBV12-4 to TRBJ1-2; weak D call: TRBD1 (5 bases). In DNA, the CDR3 is TGTGCCAGCAGTTTAGAGGGGACCGGCTACACCTTC. It is translated as CASSLEGTGYTF.